Listed below are T cell receptor beta chains from one sample, sequenced in a study of beta chain features in type 1 diabetes. Sequencing was performed with immunoSEQ multiplex PCR; in TCRdb, only in-frame clones are kept and a portion is missing. The sample yields under 130,000 clones, roughly 28% seen once. What was sequenced was central memory CD4+ T cells from blood. The source of these receptors is a young woman with type 1 diabetes. Both conserved end residues are part of each CDR3. D genes are given only for firm matches. Clone size appears in some rows only: once, few, many, or a class for an expanded clone.

d_call	v_call	j_call	clone_size	cdr3_aa	cdr3_nt
-	TRBV7-3	TRBJ2-3	-	CASSPRRQTRTDTQYF	TGTGCCAGCAGCCCCCGTCGCCAGACACGCACAGATACGCAGTATTTT
TRBD2	TRBV27	TRBJ2-1	few	CASSPPTSGSANEQFF	TGTGCCAGCAGTCCCCCTACTAGCGGGAGTGCTAATGAGCAGTTCTTC
TRBD2	TRBV5-1	TRBJ2-3	few	CASSFGTSGITDTQYF	TGCGCCAGCAGCTTCGGGACTAGCGGGATTACAGATACGCAGTATTTT
-	TRBV7-9	TRBJ2-2	-	CASSLLAAGAGELFF	TGTGCCAGCAGCTTACTTGCAGCCGGGGCCGGGGAGCTGTTTTTT
TRBD1	TRBV29-1	TRBJ1-2	-	CSVEWLAGGSGYGYTF	TGCAGCGTTGAATGGTTGGCAGGGGGTTCCGGCTATGGCTACACCTTC
-	TRBV2	TRBJ2-3	few	CASSWGEDTQYF	TGTGCCAGCAGTTGGGGGGAAGATACGCAGTATTTT
TRBD1	TRBV25-1	TRBJ2-6	few	CASSEKGAGGRGANVLTF	TGTGCCAGCAGTGAAAAGGGGGCAGGGGGACGTGGGGCCAACGTCCTGACTTTC
TRBD2	TRBV11-2	TRBJ2-1	-	CASSPFTGGVWANEQFF	TGTGCCAGCAGCCCCTTTACGGGAGGAGTTTGGGCCAATGAGCAGTTCTTC
TRBD2	TRBV4-3	TRBJ2-3	few	CASSQDLAAGATDTQYF	TGCGCCAGCAGCCAAGATCTTGCAGCGGGAGCCACAGATACGCAGTATTTT
TRBD2	TRBV4-2	TRBJ2-7	few	CASSQVGRGYEQYF	TGTGCCAGCAGCCAAGTCGGGAGGGGGTACGAGCAGTACTTC
TRBD1	TRBV11-2	TRBJ2-5	-	CASSWTGLGQETQYF	TGTGCCAGCAGCTGGACAGGGTTGGGGCAAGAGACCCAGTACTTC
-	TRBV11-2	TRBJ2-7	few	CASSLGWRGSTYEQYF	TGTGCCAGCAGCTTAGGTTGGCGGGGTTCCACCTACGAGCAGTACTTC
-	TRBV19	TRBJ2-1	-	CASRTWGGGRRDNEQFF	TGTGCCAGTAGGACGTGGGGGGGCGGGAGAAGGGACAATGAGCAGTTCTTC
-	TRBV6-5	TRBJ1-1	-	CASRFPGQNTEAFF	TGTGCCAGCAGGTTTCCCGGACAGAACACTGAAGCTTTCTTT
TRBD1	TRBV11-2	TRBJ1-2	-	CASSSRDRSGYTF	TGTGCCAGCAGCAGCAGGGACAGGTCTGGCTACACCTTC
-	TRBV19	TRBJ2-7	-	CASSIAAGPSYEQYF	TGTGCCAGTAGTATTGCGGCAGGGCCCTCCTACGAGCAGTACTTC
-	TRBV4-1	TRBJ2-2	once	CASSSRDRNTGELFF	TGCGCCAGCAGCTCGCGAGACAGAAACACCGGGGAGCTGTTTTTT
-	TRBV5-6	TRBJ2-5	-	CASSLYRGGETQYF	TGTGCCAGCAGCTTGTACAGGGGGGGAGAGACCCAGTACTTC
-	TRBV5-4	TRBJ2-1	few	CASSLPGARNNEQFF	TGTGCCAGCAGCTTGCCAGGGGCTAGGAACAATGAGCAGTTCTTC
TRBD2	TRBV5-4	TRBJ2-1	few	CASSLGGRASYNEQFF	TGTGCCAGCAGCTTGGGAGGGAGGGCATCCTACAATGAGCAGTTCTTC
TRBD2	TRBV18	TRBJ2-2	-	CASSPLTSGNTGELFF	TGTGCCAGCTCACCTTTGACTAGCGGGAACACCGGGGAGCTGTTTTTT
TRBD1	TRBV5-5	TRBJ2-2	-	CASSDRGTPGELFF	TGTGCCAGCAGCGACAGGGGGACCCCCGGGGAGCTGTTTTTT
-	TRBV9	TRBJ2-1	-	CASSASRNEQFF	TGTGCCAGCAGCGCTAGCAGGAATGAGCAGTTCTTC
-	TRBV19	TRBJ2-2	-	CASSMGAAANTGELFF	TGTGCCAGTAGTATGGGAGCCGCCGCGAACACCGGGGAGCTGTTTTTT
-	TRBV6-1	TRBJ2-1	-	CASSEVRNEQFF	TGTGCCAGCAGTGAAGTTAGAAATGAGCAGTTCTTC
TRBD1	TRBV28	TRBJ2-1	-	CASSSEQGFEQFF	TGTGCCAGCAGTTCGGAACAGGGGTTTGAGCAGTTCTTC
-	TRBV5-4	TRBJ2-5	-	CAKGWAGRETQYF	TGTGCCAAAGGTTGGGCGGGCAGAGAGACCCAGTACTTC
TRBD1	TRBV7-2	TRBJ1-1	-	CASSFYTGDTEAFF	TGTGCCAGCAGCTTTTACACAGGGGACACTGAAGCTTTCTTT
TRBD1	TRBV7-2	TRBJ2-3	-	CASSIVGQVTDTQYF	TGTGCCAGCAGCATCGTGGGACAGGTAACAGATACGCAGTATTTT
-	TRBV27	TRBJ1-1	few	CASNQAGRAEAFF	TGTGCCAGCAACCAGGCGGGGCGCGCTGAAGCTTTCTTT
-	TRBV28	TRBJ1-1	-	CASSLSGEGNTEAFF	TGTGCCAGCAGTTTATCTGGGGAGGGGAACACTGAAGCTTTCTTT
-	TRBV14	TRBJ2-1	-	CASSQGREIFREQFF	TGTGCCAGCAGCCAAGGGAGGGAGATTTTCCGTGAGCAGTTCTTC